The T cell receptor (beta chain) described here comes from a study of a mutant IDH1 vaccine in newly diagnosed glioma. Across the whole study: Most patients had radiochemotherapy with temozolomide before enrollment; others had one alone.

Clones were read by immunoSEQ multiplex PCR, and TCRdb kept only the in-frame ones, dropping some. Of about 47,000 clones listed, approximately 90% are singletons. About this clone itself: Its antigen is undetermined.

Time point indicated: week 35, safety follow-up. A 20-mer mutant IDH1 peptide at 300 ug was injected subcutaneously with topical imiquimod. Across weeks 1, 3, 5, 7, 11, 15, 19 and 23, patients received a vaccination each time, eight in all. This sequence originates from a woman aged 40-49 years with glioma. The sequencing used PBMCs, collected from a glioma patient whose treatment included an IDH1 peptide vaccine.

The CDR3 coding sequence is TGCGCCAGCAGCCAAGATTCTCGGATACAGAAGAACACTGAAGCTTTCTTT. It encodes CASSQDSRIQKNTEAFF. V and J are TRBV4-1 and TRBJ1-1; D remains ambiguous. The ends were cut back, 0 bases at V and 1 base at J, with 15 bases in the middle. The CDR3 has 17 amino acids. Germline CDR1 and CDR2: MGHRA and YSYEKL.